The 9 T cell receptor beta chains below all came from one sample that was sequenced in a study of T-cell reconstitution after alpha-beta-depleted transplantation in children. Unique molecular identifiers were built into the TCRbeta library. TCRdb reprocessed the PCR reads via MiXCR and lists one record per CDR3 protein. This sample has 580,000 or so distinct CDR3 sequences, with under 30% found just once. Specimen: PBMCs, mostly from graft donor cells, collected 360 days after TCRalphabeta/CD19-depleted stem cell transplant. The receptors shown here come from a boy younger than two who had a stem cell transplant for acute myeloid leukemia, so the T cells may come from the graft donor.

CDR3 DNA: TGTGCCAGCAGCTTAGAGGCAGGGGCTATGAACACTGAAGCTTTCTTT. This gives the protein CASSLEAGAMNTEAFF. The chain has TRBV7-2 and TRBJ1-1; D perhaps matches TRBD1 (6 bases). Trimming took off 1 base at V and 0 bases at J, with 12 bases between the two ends. The CDR3 is 16 amino acids. Germline V gene sequence: CDR1 SGHTA, CDR2 FQGNSA.

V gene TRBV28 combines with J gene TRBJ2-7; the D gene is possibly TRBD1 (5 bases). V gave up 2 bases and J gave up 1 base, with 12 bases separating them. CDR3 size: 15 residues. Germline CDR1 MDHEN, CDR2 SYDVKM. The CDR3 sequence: CASSLTGGASYEQYV. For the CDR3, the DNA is TGTGCCAGCAGTTTAACAGGTGGGGCGTCCTACGAGCAGTACGTC.

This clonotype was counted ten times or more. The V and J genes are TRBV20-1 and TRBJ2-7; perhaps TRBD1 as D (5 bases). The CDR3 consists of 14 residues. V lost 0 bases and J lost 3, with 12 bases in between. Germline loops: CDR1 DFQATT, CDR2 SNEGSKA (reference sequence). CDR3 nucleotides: TGCAGTGCTAGAGATGGACACCAGGGCTACGAGCAGTACTTC. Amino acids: CSARDGHQGYEQYF.

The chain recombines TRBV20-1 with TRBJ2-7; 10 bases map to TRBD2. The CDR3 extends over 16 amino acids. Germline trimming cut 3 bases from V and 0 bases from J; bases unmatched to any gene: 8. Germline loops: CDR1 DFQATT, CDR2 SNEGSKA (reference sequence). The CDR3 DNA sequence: TGCAGTGCTAGTCCCCTAGCGGGGGTACGCTCCTACGAGCAGTACTTC. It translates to CSASPLAGVRSYEQYF.

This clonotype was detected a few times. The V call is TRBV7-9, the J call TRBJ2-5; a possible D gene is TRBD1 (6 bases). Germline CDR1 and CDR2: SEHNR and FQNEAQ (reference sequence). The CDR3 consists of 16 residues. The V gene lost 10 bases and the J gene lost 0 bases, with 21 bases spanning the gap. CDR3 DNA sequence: TGTGCCATCGCCGACCGGGACACGGCGTACCAAGAGACCCAGTACTTC. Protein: CAIADRDTAYQETQYF.

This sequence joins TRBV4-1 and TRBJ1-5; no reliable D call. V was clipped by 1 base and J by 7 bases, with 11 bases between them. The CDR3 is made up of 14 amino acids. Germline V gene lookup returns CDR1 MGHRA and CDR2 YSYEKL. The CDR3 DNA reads TGCGCCAGCAGCCAAGTTGCAGGTGGGCAGCCCCAGCATTTT. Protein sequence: CASSQVAGGQPQHF.

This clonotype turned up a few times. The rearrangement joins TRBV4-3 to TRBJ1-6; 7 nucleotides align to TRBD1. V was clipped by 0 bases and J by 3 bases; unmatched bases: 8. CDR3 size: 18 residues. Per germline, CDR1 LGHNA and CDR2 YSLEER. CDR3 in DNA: TGCGCCAGCAGCCAAGATTTCGGACAGGCTAACTATAATTCACCCCTCCACTTT. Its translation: CASSQDFGQANYNSPLHF.

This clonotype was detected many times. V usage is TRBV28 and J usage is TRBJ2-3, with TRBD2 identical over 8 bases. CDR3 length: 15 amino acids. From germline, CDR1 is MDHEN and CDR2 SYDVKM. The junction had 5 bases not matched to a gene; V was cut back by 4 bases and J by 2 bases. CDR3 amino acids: CASSSPAGDTDTQYF. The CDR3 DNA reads TGTGCCAGCAGTTCCCCAGCGGGGGACACAGATACGCAGTATTTT.

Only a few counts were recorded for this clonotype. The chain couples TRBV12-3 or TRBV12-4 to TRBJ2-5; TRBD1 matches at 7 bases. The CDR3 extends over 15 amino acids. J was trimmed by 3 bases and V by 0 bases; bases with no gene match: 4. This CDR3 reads CASSLAPGTEETQYF. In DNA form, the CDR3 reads TGTGCCAGCAGTTTAGCGCCCGGGACAGAAGAGACCCAGTACTTC.